The 25 T cell receptor beta chains below were found in one sample sequenced in a study of beta chain features in type 1 diabetes (dated by TCRdb to the late 2010s). The paper's findings and limits, for the study overall: In all four CD4+ subsets, TCRB CDR3 length was moderately but significantly shorter in type 1 diabetes patients.

The method behind the library was the immunoSEQ multiplex PCR assay. The entire amount of isolated RNA was reverse transcribed using the High Capacity cDNA Reverse Transcription Kit, so the sequenced TCRB transcripts were expressed ones. TCRdb's version of the immuneACCESS table is confined to in-frame rearrangements and falls short of the full clone set. An unresolved V gene accounts for under half of the shortfall where checked; the remainder is of unknown origin. The sample contains hundreds of thousands of clones, around 15% of them found a single time. Just under 0.04% of the sample lies in the top ten. The antigens of these receptors remain unknown. The sample consisted of naive CD4+ T cells from blood. The sample's cell subset or site label, decoded: true naive CD4+ T cells. These TCRs come from a man between 18 and 29 years old with type 1 diabetes.

This clone was picked up a small number of times. For the CDR3, the DNA is TGTGCCTGGAGTGTATCCCTAATGAACACTGAAGCTTTCTTT. Protein sequence: CAWSVSLMNTEAFF. The rearrangement uses TRBV30 and TRBJ1-1; D gene unclear. Between the trimmed V and J ends, which lost 0 bases and 0 bases, there was a span of 8 bases. CDR3 length equals 14 residues. Germline loops: CDR1 GTSNPN, CDR2 SVGIG (reference sequence). The full variable domain, in which reference TRBV30 and TRBJ1-1 provide the parts outside the CDR3, is SQTIHQWPATLVQPVGSPLSLECTVEGTSNPNLYWYRQAAGRGLQLLFYSVGIGQISSEVPQNLSASRPQDRQFILSSKKLLLSDSGFYLCAWSVSLMNTEAFFGQGTRLTVV.

V gene TRBV30 combines with J gene TRBJ1-5, with a tentative D call TRBD1 (6 bases). The germline V gene encodes CDR1 GTSNPN and CDR2 SVGIG (reference sequence). Trimming removed 0 bases at V and 0 bases at J, with 18 bases between. This CDR3 comprises 18 residues. The CDR3 reads CAWSVSRTDLNSNQPQHF. CDR3 sequence (DNA): TGTGCCTGGAGTGTAAGTAGGACAGACTTAAATAGCAATCAGCCCCAGCATTTT.

As DNA, the CDR3 is TGTGCCAGCAGCTCAGGGCGGGACGATAATGAGCAGTTCTTC. Translating gives CASSSGRDDNEQFF. The chain couples TRBV7-2 to TRBJ2-1; TRBD2 might be the D (6 bases). Germline V gives CDR1 SGHTA, CDR2 FQGNSA. This CDR3 spans 14 amino acids. With 4 bases removed from V and 7 bases from J, the gap between germline ends came to 14 bases.

This clone appeared a few times. The CDR3 loop is CSAVGTGTSYEQYF. The CDR3 DNA reads TGCAGCGCTGTGGGGACAGGGACCTCCTACGAGCAGTACTTC. The chain uses TRBV29-1 and TRBJ2-7; 9 bases are shared with TRBD1. This CDR3 has 14 amino acids. The germline gives CDR1 SQVTM, CDR2 ANQGSEA. Trimming took 7 bases from V and 0 from J; bases not matched to a gene: 7.

This sequence joins TRBV4-3 and TRBJ2-1, with TRBD2 matching 10 bases. V gave up 0 bases and J gave up 4 bases; unmatched junction bases: 3. CDR1 and CDR2 from the germline V gene are LGHNA and YSLEER. There are 16 residues in the CDR3. The CDR3 is CASSQDELAGYNEQFF. For the CDR3, the DNA is TGCGCCAGCAGCCAAGATGAACTAGCGGGGTACAATGAGCAGTTCTTC.

This clone has only a few counts. The chain combines TRBV29-1 with TRBJ1-4; possibly TRBD1 for D (5 bases). The germline V gene encodes CDR1 SQVTM and CDR2 ANQGSEA. Deletions cut 1 base from V and 5 bases from J, with 8 bases between. The CDR3 runs to 13 residues. The CDR3: CSVEGGRNEKLFF. CDR3 nucleotide sequence: TGCAGCGTTGAAGGGGGACGAAATGAAAAACTGTTTTTT. The whole variable domain, filled in from reference TRBV29-1 and TRBJ1-4, reads SAVISQKPSRDICQRGTSLTIQCQVDSQVTMMFWYRQQPGQSLTLIATANQGSEATYESGFVIDKFPISRPNLTFSTLTVSNMSPEDSSIYLCSVEGGRNEKLFFGSGTQLSVL.

The chain recombines TRBV28 with TRBJ1-5; no firm D call. The CDR3 has 16 amino acids. V gave up 5 bases and J gave up 5 bases, with 19 bases separating them. Germline CDR1 is MDHEN and CDR2 is SYDVKM. The CDR3 bases are TGTGCCAGCAGTCCCATGATCCGGGAAGGACATCAGCCCCAGCATTTT. Its translation: CASSPMIREGHQPQHF.

This clone was observed a handful of times. V usage is TRBV9 and J usage is TRBJ2-7, with a weak D call TRBD2 (8 bases). Trimming took 3 bases from V and 6 from J, leaving 28 bases between them. This CDR3 has 18 amino acids. Germline loops: CDR1 SGDLS, CDR2 YYNGEE. CDR3 nucleotides: TGTGCCAGCAGCGCAACCCCGGAGGGGGCCGGGACTAGTTCCGAGCAGTACTTC. Translation gives CASSATPEGAGTSSEQYF.

This clone was counted only a few times. The genes are TRBV27 and TRBJ1-5, with no clear D. V was cut by 5 bases and J by 6 bases, with 14 bases left in between. The CDR3 consists of 14 residues. In germline, CDR1 is MNHEY, CDR2 SMNVEV (reference sequence). The CDR3 DNA reads as TGTGCCAGCAGTCTCGCAGAGGCAATTCAGCCCCAGCATTTT. Its translation: CASSLAEAIQPQHF.

V and J are TRBV7-9 and TRBJ1-5, with no clear D. CDR3 length: 15 residues. Germline V CDR1 and CDR2: SEHNR, FQNEAQ (reference sequence). The V and J ends lost 1 base and 7 bases respectively, with 14 bases between them. This CDR3 reads CASSLVRGFEQPQHF. The CDR3 DNA sequence: TGTGCCAGCAGCTTAGTTCGGGGTTTCGAGCAGCCCCAGCATTTT.

CDR3 region: CSATAGTGFSGNQPQHF. The CDR3 DNA reads as TGCAGCGCCACCGCCGGGACAGGGTTTTCAGGCAATCAGCCCCAGCATTTT. The chain links TRBV29-1 to TRBJ1-5; 9 bases are a match to TRBD1. After removal of 7 bases from V and 2 bases from J, the junction contained 15 bases not matched to a gene. This CDR3 region has 17 residues. Germline-derived CDR1 and CDR2 are SQVTM and ANQGSEA.

This clone has more than one count but fewer than ten. V is TRBV29-1 and J is TRBJ2-2, with D tentatively TRBD1 or TRBD2 (5 bases each). The CDR3 consists of 16 residues. Per the germline V gene, CDR1 is SQVTM and CDR2 is ANQGSEA. V was trimmed by 4 bases and J by 0 bases, leaving 15 bases between them. CDR3 region: CSVAGTPESNTGELFF. In DNA form, the CDR3 reads TGCAGCGTTGCCGGGACGCCGGAATCGAACACCGGGGAGCTGTTTTTT.

The chain is built from TRBV25-1 and TRBJ1-2; 7 nucleotides line up with TRBD1. The V segment lost 6 bases and the J segment 4 bases; nucleotides outside the gene matches: 8. This CDR3 has 14 residues. Looked up from germline, CDR1 is MGHDK and CDR2 is SYGVNS. CDR3: CASSSPGTVYGYTF. CDR3 DNA: TGTGCCAGCAGCAGTCCCGGGACAGTCTATGGCTACACCTTC.

This clone was found a few times. CDR3 residues: CASRLRDYGAQFF. CDR3 sequence (DNA): TGTGCCAGCAGACTAAGGGACTACGGTGCGCAGTTCTTC. The chain is built from TRBV2 and TRBJ2-1; TRBD2 matches 7 bases. V lost 6 bases, J lost 12 bases, and 11 bases stayed unmatched. CDR3 size: 13 residues. Germline-derived CDR1 and CDR2 are SNHLY and FYNNEI.

This clone has only a few counts. The gene calls are TRBV2 and TRBJ2-7; TRBD1 is a possible D gene (5 bases). The CDR3 is 13 amino acids. CDR1 is SNHLY, CDR2 FYNNEI, per germline. Trimming shortened V by 7 bases and J by 2 bases, and 12 bases separated the two germline ends. DNA for the CDR3: TGTGCCAGCATTCCGGACAAGACCTACGAGCAGTACTTC. It translates to CASIPDKTYEQYF.

Details on this clone: The sample has other DNA sequences that encode this CDR3 too. V gene TRBV5-1 combines with J gene TRBJ2-3; a possible D gene is TRBD2 (6 bases). Trimming took 1 base from V and 3 from J, leaving 9 bases between them. The V gene's germline CDR1 is SGHRS and CDR2 YFSETQ. The CDR3 loop spans 14 amino acids. CDR3 in amino acids: CASSLSAGTDTQYF. The CDR3 region has the DNA TGCGCCAGCAGCTTGTCTGCGGGGACAGATACGCAGTATTTT.

This clone was detected a few times. The chain links TRBV30 to TRBJ1-5; D ambiguous. V was pared by 3 bases and J by 4 bases, with 10 bases between. Germline assignment: CDR1 GTSNPN and CDR2 SVGIG (reference sequence). The CDR3 has 13 amino acids. The CDR3 sequence: CAWSLRRNQPQHF. The CDR3 nucleotides are TGTGCCTGGAGCCTCCGGCGGAATCAGCCCCAGCATTTT.

This clone was observed a handful of times. The chain is built from TRBV15 and TRBJ2-1; D is unresolved. The CDR3 is 15 residues long. CDR1 is LNHNV and CDR2 is YYDKDF in the germline V gene (reference sequence). Trimming removed 3 bases from V and 3 bases from J, with 12 bases in between. This CDR3 is CATSSPTYLYNEQFF. CDR3 nucleotides: TGTGCCACCAGCAGCCCCACATACCTCTACAATGAGCAGTTCTTC. Based on the CDR3 plus reference TRBV15 and TRBJ2-1, the full variable domain is DAMVIQNPRYQVTQFGKPVTLSCSQTLNHNVMYWYQQKSSQAPKLLFHYYDKDFNNEADTPDNFQSRRPNTSFCFLDIRSPGLGDTAMYLCATSSPTYLYNEQFFGPGTRLTVL.

The V and J genes are TRBV2 and TRBJ1-1; D gene uncertain. The CDR3 has 15 residues. V dropped 3 bases and J dropped 0 bases, with 11 bases sitting between them. Looked up from germline, CDR1 is SNHLY and CDR2 is FYNNEI. CDR3 residues: CASSDPRSLNTEAFF. The CDR3 DNA sequence: TGTGCCAGCAGTGACCCCAGGAGCCTGAACACTGAAGCTTTCTTT.

This clone has only a few counts. This sequence joins TRBV4-3 and TRBJ2-1; D unclear. The germline gives CDR1 LGHNA, CDR2 YSLEER. The CDR3 spans 14 residues. The ends were cut back, 1 base at V and 6 bases at J, with 10 bases in the middle. As DNA, the CDR3 is TGCGCCAGCAGCCAAGGGTTCCTAATCAATGAGCAGTTCTTC. This codes for CASSQGFLINEQFF.

As for this clone: The sample carries other DNA sequences with the same CDR3. V usage is TRBV18 and J usage is TRBJ2-7; no reliable D call. Germline-derived CDR1 and CDR2 are KGHSH and LQKENI. With 0 bases removed from V and 4 bases from J, the gap between germline ends came to 7 bases. This CDR3 is 13 amino acids long. CDR3 bases: TGTGCCAGCTCACCACCGCAAGCTTACGAGCAGTACTTC. This gives the protein CASSPPQAYEQYF.

As for this clone: The sample contains more than one DNA sequence encoding this CDR3. The V and J genes are TRBV5-4 and TRBJ1-2, with D unresolved. Trimming took off 0 bases at V and 4 bases at J, with 4 bases between the two ends. The CDR3 spans 12 residues. CDR1 is SGHNT and CDR2 is YYREEE in the germline V gene (reference sequence). For the CDR3, the DNA is TGTGCCAGCAGCTTGGAGAGCTATGGCTACACCTTC. Translated: CASSLESYGYTF.

V is TRBV30 and J is TRBJ2-7, with 7 bases matching TRBD1. Germline-derived CDR1 and CDR2 are GTSNPN and SVGIG (reference sequence). This CDR3 has 14 residues. J gave up 3 bases and V 3 bases, and 8 bases lay outside the gene matches. CDR3 region: CAWSADRRLYEQYF. For the CDR3, the DNA is TGTGCCTGGAGCGCGGACAGGCGACTCTACGAGCAGTACTTC.

The V call is TRBV29-1, the J call TRBJ1-2, with TRBD1 matching 7 bases. CDR3 length: 16 residues. Germline CDR1 is SQVTM and CDR2 is ANQGSEA. CDR3 protein: CTTSLGTEAANYGYTF. The CDR3 nucleotides read TGCACCACTTCCCTGGGGACAGAAGCCGCTAACTATGGCTACACCTTC.

DNA of the CDR3: TGTGCCAGCAGCTTAGAATACGGGGGCACTGAAGCTTTCTTT. It codes for CASSLEYGGTEAFF. J is TRBJ1-1 and V is TRBV7-9; tentatively, D is TRBD1 (5 bases). Trimming removed 1 base at V and 4 bases at J, with 10 bases between. This CDR3 has 14 amino acids. Germline V gene sequence: CDR1 SEHNR, CDR2 FQNEAQ (reference sequence).